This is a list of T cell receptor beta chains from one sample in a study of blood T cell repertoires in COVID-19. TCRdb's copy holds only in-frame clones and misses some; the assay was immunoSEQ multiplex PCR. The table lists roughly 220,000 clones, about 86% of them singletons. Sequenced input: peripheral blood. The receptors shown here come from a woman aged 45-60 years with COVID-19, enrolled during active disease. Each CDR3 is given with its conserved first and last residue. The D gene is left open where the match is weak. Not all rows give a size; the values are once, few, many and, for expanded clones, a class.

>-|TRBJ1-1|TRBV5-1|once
CASSPLVDTEAFF
TGCGCCAGCAGCCCCCTAGTGGACACTGAAGCTTTCTTT
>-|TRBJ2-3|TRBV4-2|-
CASSQVGGVSTDTQYF
TGTGCCAGCAGCCAAGTGGGCGGGGTTAGCACAGATACGCAGTATTTT
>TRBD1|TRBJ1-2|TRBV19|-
CASSPQDRRTNYGYTF
TGTGCCAGTAGTCCTCAGGACAGGCGCACTAACTATGGCTACACCTTC
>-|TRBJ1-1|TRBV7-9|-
CASSLFLTGNTEAFF
TGTGCCAGCAGCTTATTTTTAACGGGGAACACTGAAGCTTTCTTT
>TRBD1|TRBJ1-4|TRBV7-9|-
CASSSDRDGGEKLFF
TGTGCCAGCAGCTCAGACAGGGATGGCGGAGAAAAACTGTTTTTT
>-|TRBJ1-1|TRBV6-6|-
CASSYLGASEAFF
TGTGCCAGCAGTTATTTGGGGGCTAGTGAAGCTTTCTTT
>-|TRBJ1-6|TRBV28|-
CASSSPADNSPLHF
TGTGCCAGCAGTTCTCCGGCGGATAATTCACCCCTCCACTTT
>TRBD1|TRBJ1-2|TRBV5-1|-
CASSFTGVDGYGYTF
TGCGCCAGCAGCTTTACAGGGGTGGATGGCTATGGCTACACCTTC
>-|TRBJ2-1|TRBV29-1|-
CSVTPPGINEQFF
TGCAGCGTTACACCCCCAGGGATAAATGAGCAGTTCTTC
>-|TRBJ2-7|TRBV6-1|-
CASSEARGRIYEQYF
TGTGCCAGCAGTGAAGCACGGGGGAGGATTTACGAGCAGTACTTC
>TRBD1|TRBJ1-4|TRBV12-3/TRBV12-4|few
CASSHRGEKLFF
TGTGCCAGCAGTCACAGGGGTGAAAAACTGTTTTTT
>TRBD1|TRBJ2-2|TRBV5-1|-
CASSPGQGPHTGELFF
TGCGCCAGCAGCCCGGGACAGGGGCCTCACACCGGGGAGCTGTTTTTT
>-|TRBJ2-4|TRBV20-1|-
CSALRQDIQYF
TGCAGTGCCCTTCGGCAGGACATTCAGTACTTC
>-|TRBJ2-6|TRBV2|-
CASSFRGSGANVLTF
TGTGCCAGCAGTTTCCGGGGTTCTGGGGCCAACGTCCTGACTTTC
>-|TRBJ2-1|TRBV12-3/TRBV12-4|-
CASLAGREQFF
TGTGCCAGCCTTGCGGGGCGCGAGCAGTTCTTC
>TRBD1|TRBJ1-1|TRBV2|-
CASRGQGAGTEAFF
TGTGCCAGCAGGGGACAGGGGGCCGGCACTGAAGCTTTCTTT
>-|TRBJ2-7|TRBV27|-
CASSFDHGVDEQYF
TGTGCCAGCAGTTTTGATCACGGGGTCGACGAGCAGTACTTC
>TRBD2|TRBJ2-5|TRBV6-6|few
CASSLAGGGQETQYF
TGTGCCAGCAGTTTAGCAGGCGGGGGACAAGAGACCCAGTACTTC
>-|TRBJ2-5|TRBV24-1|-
CATSDPEPGGTETQYF
TGTGCCACCAGTGACCCGGAACCAGGGGGGACGGAGACCCAGTACTTC
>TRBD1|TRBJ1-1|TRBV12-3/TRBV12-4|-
CASSLRGRLEAFF
TGTGCCAGCAGTTTAAGGGGGCGCTTGGAAGCTTTCTTT
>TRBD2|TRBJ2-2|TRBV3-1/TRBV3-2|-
CASSHPGGATGELFF
TGTGCCAGCAGCCACCCGGGAGGGGCCACCGGGGAGCTGTTTTTT
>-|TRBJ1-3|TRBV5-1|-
CASRDSHSGNTIYF
TGCGCCAGCAGAGACAGTCACTCTGGAAACACCATATATTTT
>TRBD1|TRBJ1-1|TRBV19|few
CASMDRASEAFF
TGTGCCAGTATGGACAGGGCTTCTGAAGCTTTCTTT
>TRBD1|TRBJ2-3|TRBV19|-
CASSQGQGTDTQYF
TGTGCCAGTAGTCAAGGACAGGGAACAGATACGCAGTATTTT
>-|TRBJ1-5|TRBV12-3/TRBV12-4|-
CASSTDRNQPQHF
TGTGCCAGCAGTACCGACAGGAATCAGCCCCAGCATTTT
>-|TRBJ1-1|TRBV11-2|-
CASSQPRGGRNTEAFF
TGTGCCAGCAGCCAACCCCGGGGGGGGAGAAACACTGAAGCTTTCTTT
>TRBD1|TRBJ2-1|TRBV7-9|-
CASSLTGVEGQFF
TGTGCCAGCAGTTTGACAGGGGTAGAAGGGCAGTTCTTC
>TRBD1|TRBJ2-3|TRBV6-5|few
CASRSRDRTDTQYF
TGTGCCAGCAGATCCCGGGACAGAACAGATACGCAGTATTTT
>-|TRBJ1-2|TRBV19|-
CASSPTTPSGYTF
TGTGCCAGTAGCCCAACGACTCCCAGCGGCTACACCTTC
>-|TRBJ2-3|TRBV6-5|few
CASSRTGRGTDTQYF
TGTGCCAGCAGTCGAACAGGGCGAGGGACAGATACGCAGTATTTT
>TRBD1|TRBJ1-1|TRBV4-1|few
CASSRSSRDRGDEAFF
TGCGCCAGCAGCCGCTCTTCCCGGGACAGGGGGGACGAAGCTTTCTTT
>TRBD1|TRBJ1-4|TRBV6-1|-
CASSEYRGNEKLFF
TGTGCCAGCAGTGAATACAGGGGTAACGAAAAACTGTTTTTT
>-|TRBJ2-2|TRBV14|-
CASSFTAFANTGELFF
TGTGCCAGCAGCTTTACAGCTTTCGCGAACACCGGGGAGCTGTTTTTT
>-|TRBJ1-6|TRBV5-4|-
CASSLGEDRHF
TGTGCCAGCAGCTTAGGAGAGGATCGCCACTTT
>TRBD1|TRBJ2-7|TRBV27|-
CASSLFPGGYEQYF
TGTGCCAGCAGTTTATTCCCAGGGGGCTACGAGCAGTACTTC
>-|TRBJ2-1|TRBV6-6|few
CASSLARSNEQFF
TGTGCCAGCAGCCTAGCCCGTTCCAATGAGCAGTTCTTC
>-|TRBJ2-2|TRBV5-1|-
CASSLGRLLNTGELFF
TGCGCCAGCAGCTTGGGGCGGCTGTTGAACACCGGGGAGCTGTTTTTT
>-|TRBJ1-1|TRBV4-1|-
CASSFVGGRKTEAFF
TGCGCCAGCAGCTTTGTGGGGGGGCGCAAAACTGAAGCTTTCTTT
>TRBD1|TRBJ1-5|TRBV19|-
CASSMARGQGQPQHF
TGTGCCAGTAGTATGGCCAGGGGGCAGGGCCAGCCCCAGCATTTT
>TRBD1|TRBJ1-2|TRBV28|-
CASSLAGQGGYGYTF
TGTGCCAGCAGTTTGGCCGGACAGGGTGGCTATGGCTACACCTTC
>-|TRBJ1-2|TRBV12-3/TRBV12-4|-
CASSFVTAYGYTF
TGTGCCAGCAGTTTCGTCACAGCCTATGGCTACACCTTC
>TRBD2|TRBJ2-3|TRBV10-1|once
CASSEGKRGATDTQYF
TGCGCCAGCAGTGAGGGAAAGCGGGGGGCCACAGATACGCAGTATTTT
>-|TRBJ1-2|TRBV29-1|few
CSVEEVQGGRGYTF
TGCAGCGTTGAAGAGGTCCAGGGAGGCCGCGGCTACACCTTC
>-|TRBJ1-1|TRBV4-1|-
CASSQDPRQGRIMNTEAFF
TGCGCCAGCAGCCAAGACCCCCGGCAGGGCCGGATCATGAACACTGAAGCTTTCTTT
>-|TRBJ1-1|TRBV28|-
CASTPGGQHTEAFF
TGTGCCAGCACCCCAGGAGGGCAGCACACTGAAGCTTTCTTT
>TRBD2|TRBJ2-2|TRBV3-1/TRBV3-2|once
CASSQGVLAGGRSTGELFF
TGTGCCAGCAGCCAAGGGGTTTTAGCGGGGGGGCGAAGCACCGGGGAGCTGTTTTTT
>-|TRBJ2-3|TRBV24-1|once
CATSDFGLVPNTQYF
TGTGCCACCAGTGATTTTGGTCTAGTACCTAATACGCAGTATTTT
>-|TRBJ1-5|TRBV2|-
CASSEVKQPQHF
TGTGCCAGCAGTGAAGTAAAACAGCCCCAGCATTTT
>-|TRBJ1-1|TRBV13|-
CASSLRGQGIMNTEAFF
TGTGCCAGCAGCTTAAGGGGACAAGGGATTATGAACACTGAAGCTTTCTTT
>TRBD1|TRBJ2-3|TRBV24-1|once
CATSDPTGFSTDTQYF
TGTGCCACCAGTGACCCGACAGGGTTTAGCACAGATACGCAGTATTTT
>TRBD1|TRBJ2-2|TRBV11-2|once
CASNGQGSTGELFF
TGTGCCAGCAACGGACAGGGATCCACCGGGGAGCTGTTTTTT
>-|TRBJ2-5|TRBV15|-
CATRLVQQETQYF
TGTGCCACCCGACTAGTTCAGCAAGAGACCCAGTACTTC
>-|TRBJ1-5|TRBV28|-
CASTPGGISNQPQHF
TGTGCCAGCACTCCTGGGGGGATTAGCAATCAGCCCCAGCATTTT
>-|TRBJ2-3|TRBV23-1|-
CASSPPLTGPQYF
TGCGCCAGCAGCCCCCCCCTAACAGGTCCGCAGTATTTT
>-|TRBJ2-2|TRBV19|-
CASSRQAGVRTGELFF
TGTGCCAGTAGTAGACAGGCGGGGGTAAGAACCGGGGAGCTGTTTTTT
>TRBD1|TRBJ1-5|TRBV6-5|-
CASRAGQSSNQPQHF
TGTGCCAGCCGGGCGGGACAGAGTAGCAATCAGCCCCAGCATTTT
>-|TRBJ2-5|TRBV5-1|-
CASSLGVKGQYF
TGCGCCAGCAGCTTAGGTGTGAAGGGGCAGTACTTC
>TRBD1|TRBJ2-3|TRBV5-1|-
CASSSWTGGTDTQYF
TGCGCCAGCAGCTCCTGGACAGGAGGAACAGATACGCAGTATTTT
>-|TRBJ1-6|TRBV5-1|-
CASSLQQINSPLHF
TGCGCCAGCAGCTTGCAACAGATCAATTCACCCCTCCACTTT
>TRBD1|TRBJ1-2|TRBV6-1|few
CASSEFEGDRGYGYTF
TGTGCCAGCAGTGAATTTGAAGGGGACAGGGGGTATGGCTACACCTTC